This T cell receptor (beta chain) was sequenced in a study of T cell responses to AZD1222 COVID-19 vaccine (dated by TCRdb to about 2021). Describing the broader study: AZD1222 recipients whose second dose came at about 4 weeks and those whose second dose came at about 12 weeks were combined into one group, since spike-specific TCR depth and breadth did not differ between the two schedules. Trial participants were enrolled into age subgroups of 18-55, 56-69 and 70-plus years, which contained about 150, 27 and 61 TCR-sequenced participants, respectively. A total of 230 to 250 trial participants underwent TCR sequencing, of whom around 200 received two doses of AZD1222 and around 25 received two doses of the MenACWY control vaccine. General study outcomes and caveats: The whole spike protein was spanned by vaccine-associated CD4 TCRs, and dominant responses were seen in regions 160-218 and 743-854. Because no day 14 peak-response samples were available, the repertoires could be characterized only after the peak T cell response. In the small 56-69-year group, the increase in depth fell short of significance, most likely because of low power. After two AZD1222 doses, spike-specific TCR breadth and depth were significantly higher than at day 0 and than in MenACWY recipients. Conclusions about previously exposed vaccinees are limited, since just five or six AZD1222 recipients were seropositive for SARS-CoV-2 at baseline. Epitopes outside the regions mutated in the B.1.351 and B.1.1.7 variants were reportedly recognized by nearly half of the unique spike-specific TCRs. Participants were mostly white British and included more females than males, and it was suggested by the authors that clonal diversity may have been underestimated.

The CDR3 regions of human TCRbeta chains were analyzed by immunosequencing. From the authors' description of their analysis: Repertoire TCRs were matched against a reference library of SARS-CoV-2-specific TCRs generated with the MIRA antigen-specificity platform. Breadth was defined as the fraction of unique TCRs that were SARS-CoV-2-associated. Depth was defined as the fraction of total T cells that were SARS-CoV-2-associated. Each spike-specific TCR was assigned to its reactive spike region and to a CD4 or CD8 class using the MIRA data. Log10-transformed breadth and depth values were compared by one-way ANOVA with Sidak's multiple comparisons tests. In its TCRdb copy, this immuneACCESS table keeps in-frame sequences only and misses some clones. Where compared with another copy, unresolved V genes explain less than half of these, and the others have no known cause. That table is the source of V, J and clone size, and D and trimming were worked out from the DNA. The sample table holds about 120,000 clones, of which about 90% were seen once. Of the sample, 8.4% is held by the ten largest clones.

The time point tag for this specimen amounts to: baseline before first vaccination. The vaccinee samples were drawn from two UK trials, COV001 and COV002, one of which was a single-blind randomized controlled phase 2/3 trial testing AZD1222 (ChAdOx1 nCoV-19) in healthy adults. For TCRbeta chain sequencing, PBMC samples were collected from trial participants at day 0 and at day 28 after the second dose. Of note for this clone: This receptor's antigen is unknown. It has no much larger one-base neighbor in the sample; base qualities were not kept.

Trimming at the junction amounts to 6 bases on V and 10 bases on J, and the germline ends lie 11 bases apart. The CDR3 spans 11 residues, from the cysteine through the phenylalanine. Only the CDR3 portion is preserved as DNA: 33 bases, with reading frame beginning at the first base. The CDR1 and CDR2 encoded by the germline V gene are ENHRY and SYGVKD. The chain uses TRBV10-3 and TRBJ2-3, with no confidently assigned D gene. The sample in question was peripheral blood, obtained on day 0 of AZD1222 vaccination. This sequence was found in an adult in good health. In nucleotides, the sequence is TGTGCCATCAGGGGTGGAGTGGCGCAGTATTTT. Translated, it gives CAIRGGVAQYF.